This T cell receptor (beta chain) was obtained from a study of beta chain features in type 1 diabetes. The table lists this clone with a few counts. Per donor, one heparinised blood draw averaged roughly 110 mL. Expressed TCRB transcripts were sequenced after all isolated RNA was converted to cDNA. The data were produced by immunoSEQ multiplex PCR, yet TCRdb's version contains in-frame clones alone and is incomplete. The data show hundreds of thousands of clones, roughly 15% seen once. This TCR was sampled from a woman aged 40 to 50 in good health. The source material was naive CD4+ T cells from blood.

The CDR3 coding sequence is TGTGCCAGCTCACCCTCGGGACAAGGCACAGATACGCAGTATTTT. Its translation is CASSPSGQGTDTQYF. The chain employs TRBV18 and TRBJ2-3; D might be TRBD1 (6 bases). V was clipped by 3 bases and J by 1 base, with 11 bases between them. CDR3 size: 15 residues. Germline V gene sequence: CDR1 KGHSH, CDR2 LQKENI.